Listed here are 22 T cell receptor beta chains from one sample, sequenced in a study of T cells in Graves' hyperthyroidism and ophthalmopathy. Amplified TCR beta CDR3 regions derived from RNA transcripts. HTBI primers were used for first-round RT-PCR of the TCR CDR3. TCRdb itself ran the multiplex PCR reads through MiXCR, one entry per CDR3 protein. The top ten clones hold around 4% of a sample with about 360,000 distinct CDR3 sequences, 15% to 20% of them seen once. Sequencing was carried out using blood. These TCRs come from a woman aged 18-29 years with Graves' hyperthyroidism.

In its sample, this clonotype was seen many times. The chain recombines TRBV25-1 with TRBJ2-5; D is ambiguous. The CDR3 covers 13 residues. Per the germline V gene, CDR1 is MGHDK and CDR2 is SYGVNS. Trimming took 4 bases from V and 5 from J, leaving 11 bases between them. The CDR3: CASSAPTWETQYF. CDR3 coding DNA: TGTGCCAGCAGTGCCCCGACCTGGGAGACCCAGTACTTC.

CDR3 protein: CATSDLTGWGQETQYF. CDR3 nucleotide sequence: TGTGCCACCAGTGATCTAACAGGGTGGGGACAAGAGACCCAGTACTTC. This chain connects TRBV24-1 to TRBJ2-5; possibly TRBD1 for D (6 bases). Trimming shortened V by 3 bases and J by 2 bases, and 15 bases separated the two germline ends. CDR1 and CDR2 (germline): KGHDR, SFDVKD. The CDR3 spans 16 residues.

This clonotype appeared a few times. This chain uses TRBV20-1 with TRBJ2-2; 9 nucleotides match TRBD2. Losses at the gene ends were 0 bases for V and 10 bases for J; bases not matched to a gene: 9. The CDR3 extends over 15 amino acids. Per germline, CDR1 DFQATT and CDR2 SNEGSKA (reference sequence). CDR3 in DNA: TGCAGTGCTAGAGATCCGCGGGGGGGCGGGGAGGAGCTGTTTTTT. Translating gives CSARDPRGGGEELFF.

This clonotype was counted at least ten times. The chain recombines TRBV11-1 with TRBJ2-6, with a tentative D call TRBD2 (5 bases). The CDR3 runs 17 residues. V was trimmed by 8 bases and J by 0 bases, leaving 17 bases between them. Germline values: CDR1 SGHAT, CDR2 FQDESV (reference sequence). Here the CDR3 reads CASARFGGYSGANVLTF. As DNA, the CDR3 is TGTGCCAGCGCCAGGTTCGGCGGGTACTCTGGGGCCAACGTCCTGACTTTC.

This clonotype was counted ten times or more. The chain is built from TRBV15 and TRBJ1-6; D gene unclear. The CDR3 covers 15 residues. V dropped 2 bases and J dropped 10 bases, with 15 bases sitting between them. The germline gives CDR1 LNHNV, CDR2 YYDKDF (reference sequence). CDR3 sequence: CATSRSTFPPSPLHF. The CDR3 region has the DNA TGTGCCACCAGCAGATCGACATTCCCCCCGTCACCCCTCCACTTT.

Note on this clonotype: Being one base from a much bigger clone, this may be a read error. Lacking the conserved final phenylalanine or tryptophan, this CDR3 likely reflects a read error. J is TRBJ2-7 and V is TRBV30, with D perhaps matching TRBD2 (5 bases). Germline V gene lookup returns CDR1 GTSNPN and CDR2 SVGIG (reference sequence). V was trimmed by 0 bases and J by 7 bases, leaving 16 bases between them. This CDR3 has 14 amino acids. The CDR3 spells CAWSVQSGALEQYY. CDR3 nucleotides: TGTGCCTGGAGTGTACAAAGCGGTGCCCTGGAGCAGTACTAC.

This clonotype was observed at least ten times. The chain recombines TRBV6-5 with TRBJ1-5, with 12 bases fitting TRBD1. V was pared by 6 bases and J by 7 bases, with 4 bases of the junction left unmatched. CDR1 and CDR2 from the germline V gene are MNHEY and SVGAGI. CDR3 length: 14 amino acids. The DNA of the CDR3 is TGTGCCAGCAGGGGGACAGGGGGCGGACAGCCCCAGCATTTT. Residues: CASRGTGGGQPQHF.

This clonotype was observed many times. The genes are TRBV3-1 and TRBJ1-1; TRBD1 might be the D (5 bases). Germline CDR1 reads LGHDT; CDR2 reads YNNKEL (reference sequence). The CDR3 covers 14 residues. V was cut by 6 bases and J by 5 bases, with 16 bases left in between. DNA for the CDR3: TGTGCCAGCAGGTCCCTCGGGGGTGGGACTGAAGCTTTCTTT. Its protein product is CASRSLGGGTEAFF.

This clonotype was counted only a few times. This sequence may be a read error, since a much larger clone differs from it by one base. Here the CDR3 DNA reads TGTGCCAGCAGCTCGCAGGGACTGAACGCTGAAGCTTTCTTT. Its translation: CASSSQGLNAEAFF. This chain uses TRBV7-3 with TRBJ1-1; tentatively, D is TRBD1 (5 bases). Germline V gives CDR1 SGHTA, CDR2 FQGTGA. The CDR3 covers 14 residues.

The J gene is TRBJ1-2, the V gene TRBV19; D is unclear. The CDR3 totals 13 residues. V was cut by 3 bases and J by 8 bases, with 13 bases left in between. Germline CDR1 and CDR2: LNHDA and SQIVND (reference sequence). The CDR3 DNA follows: TGTGCCAGTAGTATGACCGAAGGACGAGGCTACACCTTC. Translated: CASSMTEGRGYTF.

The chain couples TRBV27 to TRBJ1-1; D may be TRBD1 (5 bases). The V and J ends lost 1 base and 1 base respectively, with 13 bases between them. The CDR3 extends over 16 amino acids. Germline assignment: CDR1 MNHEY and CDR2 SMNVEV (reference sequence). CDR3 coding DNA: TGTGCCAGCAGTTTATTTCAGGGATGGGAGAACACTGAAGCTTTCTTT. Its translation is CASSLFQGWENTEAFF.

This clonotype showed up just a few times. CDR3: CASSYRDNRGYSYEQYF. The CDR3 DNA sequence: TGTGCCAGCAGTTATCGGGATAACAGAGGATACTCCTACGAGCAGTACTTC. The chain is built from TRBV6-5 and TRBJ2-7, with D possibly matching TRBD2 (5 bases). The CDR3 spans 17 residues. The germline CDR1 and CDR2 sequences are MNHEY and SVGAGI. Trimming took off 3 bases at V and 0 bases at J, with 18 bases between the two ends.

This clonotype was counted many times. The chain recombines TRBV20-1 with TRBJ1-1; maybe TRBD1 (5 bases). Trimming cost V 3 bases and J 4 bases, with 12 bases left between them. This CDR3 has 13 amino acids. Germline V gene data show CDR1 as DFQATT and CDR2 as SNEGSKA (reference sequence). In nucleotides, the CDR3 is TGCAGTGCTAGGATTCCGGGACCCACTGAAGCTTTCTTT. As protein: CSARIPGPTEAFF.

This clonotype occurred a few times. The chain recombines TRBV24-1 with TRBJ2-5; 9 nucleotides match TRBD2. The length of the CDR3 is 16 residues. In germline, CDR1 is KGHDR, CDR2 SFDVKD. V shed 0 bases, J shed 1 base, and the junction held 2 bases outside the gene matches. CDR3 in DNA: TGTGCCACCAGTGATTTGCGAGCGGGGGGCCAAGAGACCCAGTACTTC. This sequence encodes CATSDLRAGGQETQYF.

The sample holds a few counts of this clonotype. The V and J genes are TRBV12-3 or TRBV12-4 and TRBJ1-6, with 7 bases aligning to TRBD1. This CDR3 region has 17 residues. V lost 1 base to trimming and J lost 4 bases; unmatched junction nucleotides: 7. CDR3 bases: TGTGCCAGCAGTTTAGGGGGTGGCAGGGGGTATAATTCACCCCTCCACTTT. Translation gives CASSLGGGRGYNSPLHF.

The CDR3 DNA sequence: TGTGCCAGCTCACCAGGGAGTAGGGGCTACACCTTC. Protein product: CASSPGSRGYTF. The gene calls are TRBV18 and TRBJ1-2; D gene ambiguous. V was cut by 2 bases and J by 8 bases, with 9 bases left in between. Germline-derived CDR1 and CDR2 are KGHSH and LQKENI. CDR3 length equals 12 residues.

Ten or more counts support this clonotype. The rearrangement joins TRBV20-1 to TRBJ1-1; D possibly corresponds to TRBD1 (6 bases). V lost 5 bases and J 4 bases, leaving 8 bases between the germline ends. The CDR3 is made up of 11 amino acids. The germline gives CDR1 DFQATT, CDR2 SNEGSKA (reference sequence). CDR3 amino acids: CSASDSTEAFF. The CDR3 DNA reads TGCAGTGCTTCGGACAGCACTGAAGCTTTCTTT.

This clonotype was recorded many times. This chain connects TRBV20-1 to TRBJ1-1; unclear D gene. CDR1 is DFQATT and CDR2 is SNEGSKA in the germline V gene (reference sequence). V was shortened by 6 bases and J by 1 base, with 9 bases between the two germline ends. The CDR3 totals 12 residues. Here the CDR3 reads CSASFGNTEAFF. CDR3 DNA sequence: TGCAGTGCGAGTTTTGGGAACACTGAAGCTTTCTTT.

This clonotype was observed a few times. CDR3: CASSSPWGGYGELFF. The CDR3 DNA reads TGTGCCAGCAGCTCCCCTTGGGGAGGGTACGGGGAGCTGTTTTTT. This sequence joins TRBV5-5 and TRBJ2-2; 7 nucleotides match TRBD2. The junction had 9 bases not matched to a gene; V was cut back by 3 bases and J by 7 bases. This CDR3 region has 15 residues. From germline, CDR1 is SGHKS and CDR2 YYEKEE (reference sequence). Together with reference TRBV5-5 and TRBJ2-2, the CDR3 gives the full variable domain: DAGVTQSPTHLIKTRGQQVTLRCSPISGHKSVSWYQQVLGQGPQFIFQYYEKEERGRGNFPDRFSARQFPNYSSELNVNALLLGDSALYLCASSSPWGGYGELFFGEGSRLTVL.

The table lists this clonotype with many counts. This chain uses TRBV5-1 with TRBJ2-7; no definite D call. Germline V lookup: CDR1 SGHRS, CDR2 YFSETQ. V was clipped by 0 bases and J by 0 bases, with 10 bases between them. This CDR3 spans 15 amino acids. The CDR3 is CASSLETAVSYEQYF. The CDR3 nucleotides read TGCGCCAGCAGCTTGGAAACAGCTGTCTCCTACGAGCAGTACTTC.

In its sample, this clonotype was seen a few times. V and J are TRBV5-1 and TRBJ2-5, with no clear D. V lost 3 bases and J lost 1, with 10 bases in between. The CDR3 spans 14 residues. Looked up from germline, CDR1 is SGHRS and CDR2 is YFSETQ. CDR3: CASSSGRGQETQYF. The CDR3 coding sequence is TGCGCCAGCAGCTCCGGGCGCGGCCAAGAGACCCAGTACTTC.

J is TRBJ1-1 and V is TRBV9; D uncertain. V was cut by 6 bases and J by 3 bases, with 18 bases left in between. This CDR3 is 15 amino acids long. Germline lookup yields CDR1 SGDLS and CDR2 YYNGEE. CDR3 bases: TGTGCCAGCACCCGAACCTCCATATTTGACACTGAAGCTTTCTTT. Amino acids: CASTRTSIFDTEAFF.